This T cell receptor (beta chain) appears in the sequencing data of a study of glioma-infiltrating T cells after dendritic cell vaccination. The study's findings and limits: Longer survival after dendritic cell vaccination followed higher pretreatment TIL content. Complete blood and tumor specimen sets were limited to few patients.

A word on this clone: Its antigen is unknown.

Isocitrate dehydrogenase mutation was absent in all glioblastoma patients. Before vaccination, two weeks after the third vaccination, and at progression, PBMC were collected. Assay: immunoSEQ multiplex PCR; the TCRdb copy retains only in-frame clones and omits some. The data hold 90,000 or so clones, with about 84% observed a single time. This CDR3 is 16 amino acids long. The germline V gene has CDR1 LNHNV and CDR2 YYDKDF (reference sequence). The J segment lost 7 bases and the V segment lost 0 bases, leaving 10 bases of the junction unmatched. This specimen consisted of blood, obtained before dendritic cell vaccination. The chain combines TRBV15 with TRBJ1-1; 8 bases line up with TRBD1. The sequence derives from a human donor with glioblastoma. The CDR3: CATSREGTGTGHEAFF. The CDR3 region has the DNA TGTGCCACCAGCAGAGAGGGGACCGGGACAGGTCATGAAGCTTTCTTT.